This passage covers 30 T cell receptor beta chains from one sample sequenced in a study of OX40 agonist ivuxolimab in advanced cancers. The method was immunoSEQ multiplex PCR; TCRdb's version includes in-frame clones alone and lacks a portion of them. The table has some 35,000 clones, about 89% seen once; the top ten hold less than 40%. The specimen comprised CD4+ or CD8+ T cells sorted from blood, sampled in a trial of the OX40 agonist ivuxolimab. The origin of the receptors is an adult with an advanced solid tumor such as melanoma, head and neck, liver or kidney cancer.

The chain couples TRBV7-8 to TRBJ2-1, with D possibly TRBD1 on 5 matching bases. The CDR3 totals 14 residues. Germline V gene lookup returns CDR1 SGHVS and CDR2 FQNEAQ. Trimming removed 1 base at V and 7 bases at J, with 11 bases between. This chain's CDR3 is CASSLGRQWNEQFF. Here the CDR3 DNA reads TGTGCCAGCAGCTTAGGGCGACAGTGGAATGAGCAGTTCTTC.

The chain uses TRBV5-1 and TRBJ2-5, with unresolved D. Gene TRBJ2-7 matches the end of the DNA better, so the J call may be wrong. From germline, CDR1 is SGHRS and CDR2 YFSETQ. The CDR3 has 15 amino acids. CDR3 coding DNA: TGCGCCAGCAGCTTGGGGCAGGTTAATGCCTACGAGCAGTACTTC. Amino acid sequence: CASSLGQVNAYEQYF.

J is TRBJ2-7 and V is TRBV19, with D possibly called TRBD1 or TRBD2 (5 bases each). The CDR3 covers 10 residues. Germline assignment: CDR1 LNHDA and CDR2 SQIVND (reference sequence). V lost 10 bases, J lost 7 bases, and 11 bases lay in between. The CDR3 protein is CANPGTEQYF. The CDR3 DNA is TGTGCCAACCCCGGGACGGAGCAGTACTTC.

CDR3: CASSIDSIITDTQYF. For the CDR3, the DNA is TGTGCCAGTAGTATAGACAGCATCATCACAGATACGCAGTATTTT. The chain carries TRBV19 and TRBJ2-3; no firm D call. V was shortened by 0 bases and J by 2 bases, with 9 bases between the two germline ends. Per the germline V gene, CDR1 is LNHDA and CDR2 is SQIVND (reference sequence). This CDR3 contains 15 residues.

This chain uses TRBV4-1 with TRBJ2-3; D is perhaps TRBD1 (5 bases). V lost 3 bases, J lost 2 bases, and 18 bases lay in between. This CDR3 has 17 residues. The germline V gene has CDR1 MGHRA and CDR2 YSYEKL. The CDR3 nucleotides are TGCGCCAGCAGCCATCTCAGACTGACACAGGTCACAGATACGCAGTATTTT. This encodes CASSHLRLTQVTDTQYF.

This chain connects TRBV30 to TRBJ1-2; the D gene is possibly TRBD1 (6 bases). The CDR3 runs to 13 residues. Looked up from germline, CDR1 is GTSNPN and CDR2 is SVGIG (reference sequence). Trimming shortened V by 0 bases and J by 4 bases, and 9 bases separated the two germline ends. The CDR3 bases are TGTGCCTGGAGTGTAGGGGGAGGCTATGGCTACACCTTC. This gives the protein CAWSVGGGYGYTF.

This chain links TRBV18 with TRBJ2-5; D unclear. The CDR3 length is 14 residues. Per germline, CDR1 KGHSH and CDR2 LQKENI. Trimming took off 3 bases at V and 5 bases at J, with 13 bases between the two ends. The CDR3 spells CASSPSVSWETQYF. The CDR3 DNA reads TGTGCCAGCTCACCTTCTGTCAGCTGGGAGACCCAGTACTTC.

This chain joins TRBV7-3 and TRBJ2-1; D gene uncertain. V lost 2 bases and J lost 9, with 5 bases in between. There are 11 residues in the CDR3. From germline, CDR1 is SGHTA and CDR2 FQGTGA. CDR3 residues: CASSLYGEQFF. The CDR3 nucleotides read TGTGCCAGCAGCTTATACGGTGAGCAGTTCTTC.

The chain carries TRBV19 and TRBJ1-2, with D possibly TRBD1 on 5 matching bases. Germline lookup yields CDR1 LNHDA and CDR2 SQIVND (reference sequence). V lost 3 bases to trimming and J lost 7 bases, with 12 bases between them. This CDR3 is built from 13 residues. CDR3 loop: CASSIEQGGGYTF. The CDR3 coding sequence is TGTGCCAGTAGTATCGAGCAGGGTGGTGGCTACACCTTC.

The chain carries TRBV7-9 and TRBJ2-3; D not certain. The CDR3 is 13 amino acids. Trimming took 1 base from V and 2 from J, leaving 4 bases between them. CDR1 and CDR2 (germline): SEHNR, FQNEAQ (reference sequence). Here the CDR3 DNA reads TGTGCCAGCAGCTTAGAGTACACAGATACGCAGTATTTT. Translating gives CASSLEYTDTQYF.

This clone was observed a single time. The DNA for the CDR3 is TGCGCCAGCAGACAGGGCCCAACTAATGAAAAACTGTTTTTT. Protein: CASRQGPTNEKLFF. J is TRBJ1-4 and V is TRBV5-1; D perhaps matches TRBD1 (6 bases). This CDR3 region has 14 residues. Germline CDR1 reads SGHRS; CDR2 reads YFSETQ. Trimming pared 5 bases from V and 0 bases from J, leaving 8 bases between.

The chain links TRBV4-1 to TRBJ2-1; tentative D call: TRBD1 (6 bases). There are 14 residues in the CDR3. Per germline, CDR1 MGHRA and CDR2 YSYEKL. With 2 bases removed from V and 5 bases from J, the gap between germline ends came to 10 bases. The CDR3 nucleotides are TGCGCCAGCAGCCAACTACGGACAGACAATGAGCAGTTCTTC. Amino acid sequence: CASSQLRTDNEQFF.

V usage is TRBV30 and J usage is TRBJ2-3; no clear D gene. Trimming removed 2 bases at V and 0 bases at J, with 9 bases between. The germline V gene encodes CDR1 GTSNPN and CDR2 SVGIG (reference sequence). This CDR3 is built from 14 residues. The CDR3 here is CAWSLAVSTDTQYF. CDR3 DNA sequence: TGTGCCTGGAGTTTGGCAGTTAGCACAGATACGCAGTATTTT.

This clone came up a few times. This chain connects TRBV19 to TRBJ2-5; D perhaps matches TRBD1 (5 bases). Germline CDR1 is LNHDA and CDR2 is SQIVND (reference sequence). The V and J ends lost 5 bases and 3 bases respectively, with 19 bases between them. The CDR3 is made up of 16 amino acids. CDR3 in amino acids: CASSPSVGHLEETQYF. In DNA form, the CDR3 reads TGTGCCAGTAGTCCCTCCGTTGGACACCTAGAAGAGACCCAGTACTTC. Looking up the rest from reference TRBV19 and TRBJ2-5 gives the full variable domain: DGGITQSPKYLFRKEGQNVTLSCEQNLNHDAMYWYRQDPGQGLRLIYYSQIVNDFQKGDIAEGYSVSREKKESFPLTVTSAQKNPTAFYLCASSPSVGHLEETQYFGPGTRLLVL.

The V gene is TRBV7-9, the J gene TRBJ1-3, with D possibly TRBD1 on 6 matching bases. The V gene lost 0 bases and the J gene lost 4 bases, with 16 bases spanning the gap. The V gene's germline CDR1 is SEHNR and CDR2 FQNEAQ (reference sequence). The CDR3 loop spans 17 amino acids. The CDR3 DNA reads TGTGCCAGCAGCTTAGCGGTCGGGGCGGGGACAGGAAACACCATATATTTT. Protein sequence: CASSLAVGAGTGNTIYF. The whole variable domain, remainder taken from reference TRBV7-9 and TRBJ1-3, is DTGVSQNPRHKITKRGQNVTFRCDPISEHNRLYWYRQTLGQGPEFLTYFQNEAQLEKSRLLSDRFSAERPKGSFSTLEIQRTEQGDSAMYLCASSLAVGAGTGNTIYFGEGSWLTVV.

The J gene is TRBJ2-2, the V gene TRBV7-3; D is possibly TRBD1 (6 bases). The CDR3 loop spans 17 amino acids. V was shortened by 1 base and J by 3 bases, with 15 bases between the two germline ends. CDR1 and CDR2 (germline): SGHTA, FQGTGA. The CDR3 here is CASSLMGGRGDTGELFF. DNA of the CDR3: TGTGCCAGCAGCTTAATGGGTGGCAGGGGTGACACCGGGGAGCTGTTTTTT.

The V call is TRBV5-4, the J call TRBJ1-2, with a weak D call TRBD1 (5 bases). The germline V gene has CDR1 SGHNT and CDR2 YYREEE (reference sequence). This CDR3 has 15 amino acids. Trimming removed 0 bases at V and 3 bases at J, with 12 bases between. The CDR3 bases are TGTGCCAGCAGCTTGGACTCAGGGTTGTACTATGGCTACACCTTC. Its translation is CASSLDSGLYYGYTF.

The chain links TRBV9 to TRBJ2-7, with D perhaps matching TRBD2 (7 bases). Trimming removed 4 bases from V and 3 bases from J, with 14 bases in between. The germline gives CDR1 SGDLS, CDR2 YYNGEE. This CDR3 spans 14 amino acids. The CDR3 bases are TGTGCCAGCAGCCCCCGGGGGGCTGACTACGAGCAGTACTTC. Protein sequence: CASSPRGADYEQYF. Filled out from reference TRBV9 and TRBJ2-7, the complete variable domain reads DSGVTQTPKHLITATGQRVTLRCSPRSGDLSVYWYQQSLDQGLQFLIQYYNGEERAKGNILERFSAQQFPDLHSELNLSSLELGDSALYFCASSPRGADYEQYFGPGTRLTVT.

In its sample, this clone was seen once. CDR3 sequence reads: CASSSRGADTQYF. DNA for the CDR3: TGTGCCAGCAGCTCGAGAGGTGCAGATACGCAGTATTTT. The chain joins TRBV11-2 to TRBJ2-3; D is uncertain. This CDR3 is 13 amino acids long. V was trimmed by 4 bases and J by 4 bases, leaving 9 bases between them. CDR1 and CDR2 from the germline V gene are SGHAT and FQNNGV. The entire variable domain, with the rest obtained from reference TRBV11-2 and TRBJ2-3, is as follows: EAGVAQSPRYKIIEKRQSVAFWCNPISGHATLYWYQQILGQGPKLLIQFQNNGVVDDSQLPKDRFSAERLKGVDSTLKIQPAKLEDSAVYLCASSSRGADTQYFGPGTRLTVL.

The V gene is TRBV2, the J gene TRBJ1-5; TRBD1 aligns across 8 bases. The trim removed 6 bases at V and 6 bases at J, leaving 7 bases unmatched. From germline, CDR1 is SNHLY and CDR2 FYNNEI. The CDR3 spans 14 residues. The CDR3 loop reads CASSPGQGGQPQHF. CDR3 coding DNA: TGTGCCAGCAGCCCCGGACAGGGCGGTCAGCCCCAGCATTTT.

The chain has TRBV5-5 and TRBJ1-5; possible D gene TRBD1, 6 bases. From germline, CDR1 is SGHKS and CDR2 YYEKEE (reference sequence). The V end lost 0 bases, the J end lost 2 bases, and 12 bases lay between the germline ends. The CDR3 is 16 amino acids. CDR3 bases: TGTGCCAGCAGCTTGGTAGGCAGGGGCGGCAATCAGCCCCAGCATTTT. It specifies CASSLVGRGGNQPQHF.

The DNA of the CDR3 is TGTGCCAGCAGCTTGGCCGGGACCCGCCCAGAGACCCAGTACTTC. Encoded protein: CASSLAGTRPETQYF. The V call is TRBV5-4, the J call TRBJ2-5; D tentatively reads TRBD1 or TRBD2 (5 bases each). The CDR3 loop spans 15 amino acids. Germline V CDR1 and CDR2: SGHNT, YYREEE (reference sequence). Between the trimmed V and J ends, which lost 0 bases and 4 bases, there was a span of 13 bases.

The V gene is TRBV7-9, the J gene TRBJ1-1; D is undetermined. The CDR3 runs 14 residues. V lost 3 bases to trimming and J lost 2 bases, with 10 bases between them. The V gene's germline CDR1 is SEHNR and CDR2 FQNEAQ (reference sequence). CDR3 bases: TGTGCCAGCAGCTTTTCCGGGATAAACACTGAAGCTTTCTTT. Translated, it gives CASSFSGINTEAFF.

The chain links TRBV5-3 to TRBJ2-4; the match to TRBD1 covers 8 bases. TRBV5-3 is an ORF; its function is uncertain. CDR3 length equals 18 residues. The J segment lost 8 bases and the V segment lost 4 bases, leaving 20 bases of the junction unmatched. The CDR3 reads CARSGGPNTGGRTDIQYF. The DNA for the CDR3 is TGTGCCAGAAGCGGCGGGCCCAACACAGGGGGACGGACGGACATTCAGTACTTC.

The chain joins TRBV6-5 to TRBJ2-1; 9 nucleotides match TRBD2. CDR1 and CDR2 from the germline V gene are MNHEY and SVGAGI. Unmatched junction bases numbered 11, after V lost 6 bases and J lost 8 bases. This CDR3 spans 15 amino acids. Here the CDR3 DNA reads TGTGCCAGCAGCCAAGGCGCGGGGGGGATCGATGAGCAGTTCTTC. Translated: CASSQGAGGIDEQFF.

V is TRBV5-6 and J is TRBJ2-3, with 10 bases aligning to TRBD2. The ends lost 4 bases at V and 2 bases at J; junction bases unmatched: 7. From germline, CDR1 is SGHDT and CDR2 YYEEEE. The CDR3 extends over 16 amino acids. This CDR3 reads CASSLAGALNTDTQYF. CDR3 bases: TGTGCCAGCAGCCTAGCGGGGGCCCTAAACACAGATACGCAGTATTTT.

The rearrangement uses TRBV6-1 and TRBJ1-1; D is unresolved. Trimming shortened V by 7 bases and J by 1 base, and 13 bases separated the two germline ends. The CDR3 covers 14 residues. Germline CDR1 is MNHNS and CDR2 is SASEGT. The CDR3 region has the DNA TGTGCCAGCACCCTGTGGAGTCCGAACACTGAAGCTTTCTTT. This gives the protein CASTLWSPNTEAFF.

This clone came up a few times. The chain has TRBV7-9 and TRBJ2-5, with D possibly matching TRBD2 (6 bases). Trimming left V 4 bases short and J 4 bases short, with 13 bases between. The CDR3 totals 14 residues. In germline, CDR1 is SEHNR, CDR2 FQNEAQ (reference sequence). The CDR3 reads CASSSGSGVETQYF. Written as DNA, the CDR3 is TGTGCCAGCAGCTCAGGTTCGGGGGTAGAGACCCAGTACTTC.

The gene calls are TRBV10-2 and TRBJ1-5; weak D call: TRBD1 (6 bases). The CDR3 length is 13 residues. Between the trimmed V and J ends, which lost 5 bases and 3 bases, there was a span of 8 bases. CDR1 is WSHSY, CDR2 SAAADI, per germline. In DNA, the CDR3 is TGCGCCAGCAGTTACAGGGACAATCAGCCCCAGCATTTT. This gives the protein CASSYRDNQPQHF.

DNA of the CDR3: TGTGCCAGCAGTCGACTAGCGGTTTTCCAAGAGACCCAGTACTTC. Residues: CASSRLAVFQETQYF. This chain connects TRBV11-2 to TRBJ2-5, with 9 bases aligning to TRBD2. Germline assignment: CDR1 SGHAT and CDR2 FQNNGV. With V trimmed by 6 bases and J by 1 base, 6 bases remained unmatched. This CDR3 is 15 amino acids long.